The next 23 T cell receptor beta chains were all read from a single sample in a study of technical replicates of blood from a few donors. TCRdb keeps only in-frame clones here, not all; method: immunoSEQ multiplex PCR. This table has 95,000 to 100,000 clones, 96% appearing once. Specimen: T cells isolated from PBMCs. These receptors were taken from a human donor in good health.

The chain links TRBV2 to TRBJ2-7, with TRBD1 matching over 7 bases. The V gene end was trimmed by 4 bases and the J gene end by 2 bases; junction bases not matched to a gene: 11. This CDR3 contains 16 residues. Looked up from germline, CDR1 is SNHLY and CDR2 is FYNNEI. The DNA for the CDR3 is TGTGCCAGCAGTGTTCATGCGACAGGGAAAACCTACGAGCAGTACTTC. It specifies CASSVHATGKTYEQYF.

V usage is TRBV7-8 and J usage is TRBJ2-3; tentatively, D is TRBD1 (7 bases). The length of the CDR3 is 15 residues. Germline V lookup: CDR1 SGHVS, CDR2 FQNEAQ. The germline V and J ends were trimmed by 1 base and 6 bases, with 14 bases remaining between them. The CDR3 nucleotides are TGTGCCAGCAGCTTAGACAGGGGAGGTTTCGATACGCAGTATTTT. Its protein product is CASSLDRGGFDTQYF.

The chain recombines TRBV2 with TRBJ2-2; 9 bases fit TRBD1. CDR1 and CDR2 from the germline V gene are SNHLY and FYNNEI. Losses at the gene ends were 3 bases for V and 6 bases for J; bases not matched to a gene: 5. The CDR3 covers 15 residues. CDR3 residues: CASSDRDRAAGELFF. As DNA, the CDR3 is TGTGCCAGCAGTGATCGGGACAGGGCGGCCGGGGAGCTGTTTTTT.

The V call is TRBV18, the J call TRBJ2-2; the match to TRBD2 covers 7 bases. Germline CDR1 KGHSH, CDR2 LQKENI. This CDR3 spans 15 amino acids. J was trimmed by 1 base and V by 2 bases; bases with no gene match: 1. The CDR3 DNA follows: TGTGCCAGCTCACCAGTAGCGGGGAACACCGGGGAGCTGTTTTTT. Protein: CASSPVAGNTGELFF.

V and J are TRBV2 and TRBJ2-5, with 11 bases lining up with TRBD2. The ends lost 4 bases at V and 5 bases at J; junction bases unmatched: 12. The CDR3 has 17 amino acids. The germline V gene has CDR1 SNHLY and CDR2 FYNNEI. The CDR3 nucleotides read TGTGCCAGCAGTGTGCTCGGGCTAGCGGGAGGCGGGGAGACCCAGTACTTC. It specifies CASSVLGLAGGGETQYF.

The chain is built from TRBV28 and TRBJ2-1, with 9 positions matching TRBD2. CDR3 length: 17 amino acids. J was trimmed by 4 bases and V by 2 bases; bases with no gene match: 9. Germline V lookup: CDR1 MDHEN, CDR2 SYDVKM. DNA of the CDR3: TGTGCCAGCAGTTTACTGGCAGCGGGAGGTTTTTACAATGAGCAGTTCTTC. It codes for CASSLLAAGGFYNEQFF.

CDR3 in DNA: TGTGCCAGTAGTCTGGTTGCTAGCTCCTACGAGCAGTACTTC. Its translation is CASSLVASSYEQYF. The genes are TRBV19 and TRBJ2-7; D is unclear. Trimming removed 5 bases at V and 0 bases at J, with 11 bases between. Germline V CDR1 and CDR2: LNHDA, SQIVND (reference sequence). The CDR3 extends over 14 amino acids.

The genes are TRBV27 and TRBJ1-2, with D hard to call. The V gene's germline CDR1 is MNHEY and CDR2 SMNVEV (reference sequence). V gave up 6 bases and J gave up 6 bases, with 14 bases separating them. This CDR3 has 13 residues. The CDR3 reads CASSGPGKHGYTF. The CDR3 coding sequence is TGTGCCAGCAGCGGACCCGGGAAGCATGGCTACACCTTC.

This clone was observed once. The CDR3 region is CASSVVGSLNTEAFF. As DNA, the CDR3 is TGTGCCAGCAGCGTAGTGGGCAGTTTGAACACTGAAGCTTTCTTT. The chain carries TRBV9 and TRBJ1-1, with D uncertain. Trimming took off 0 bases at V and 0 bases at J, with 9 bases between the two ends. The germline CDR1 and CDR2 sequences are SGDLS and YYNGEE. The CDR3 length is 15 residues.

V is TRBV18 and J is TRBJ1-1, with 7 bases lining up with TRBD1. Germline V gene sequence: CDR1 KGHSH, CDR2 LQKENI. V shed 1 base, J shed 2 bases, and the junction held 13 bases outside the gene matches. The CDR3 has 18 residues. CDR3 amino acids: CASSPRWGQTHENTEAFF. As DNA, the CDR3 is TGTGCCAGCTCACCACGTTGGGGACAGACTCATGAAAACACTGAAGCTTTCTTT.

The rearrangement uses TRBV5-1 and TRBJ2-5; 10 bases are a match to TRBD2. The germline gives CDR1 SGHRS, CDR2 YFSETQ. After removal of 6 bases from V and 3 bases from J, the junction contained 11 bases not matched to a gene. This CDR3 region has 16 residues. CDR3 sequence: CASTLGALAGEETQYF. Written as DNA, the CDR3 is TGCGCCAGCACCCTAGGGGCCCTAGCGGGGGAAGAGACCCAGTACTTC. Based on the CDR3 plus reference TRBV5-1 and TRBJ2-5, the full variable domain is KAGVTQTPRYLIKTRGQQVTLSCSPISGHRSVSWYQQTPGQGLQFLFEYFSETQRNKGNFPGRFSGRQFSNSRSEMNVSTLELGDSALYLCASTLGALAGEETQYFGPGTRLLVL.

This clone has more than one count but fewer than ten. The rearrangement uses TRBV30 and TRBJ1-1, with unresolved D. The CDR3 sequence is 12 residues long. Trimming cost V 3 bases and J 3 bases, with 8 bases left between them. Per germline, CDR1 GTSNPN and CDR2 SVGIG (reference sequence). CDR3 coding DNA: TGTGCCTGGAGGACAACTTACACTGAAGCTTTCTTT. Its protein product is CAWRTTYTEAFF.

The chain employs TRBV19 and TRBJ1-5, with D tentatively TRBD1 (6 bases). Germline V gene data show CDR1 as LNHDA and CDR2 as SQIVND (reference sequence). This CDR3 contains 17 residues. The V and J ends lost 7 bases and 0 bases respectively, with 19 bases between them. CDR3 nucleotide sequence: TGTGCCAGTACTTTTGGGTCAGGGGAGTATAGCAATCAGCCCCAGCATTTT. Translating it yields CASTFGSGEYSNQPQHF.

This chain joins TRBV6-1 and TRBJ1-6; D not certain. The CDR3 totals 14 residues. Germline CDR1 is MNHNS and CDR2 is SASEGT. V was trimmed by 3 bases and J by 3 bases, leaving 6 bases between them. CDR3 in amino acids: CASSEDYYNSPLHF. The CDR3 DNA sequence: TGTGCCAGCAGTGAGGACTACTATAATTCACCCCTCCACTTT.

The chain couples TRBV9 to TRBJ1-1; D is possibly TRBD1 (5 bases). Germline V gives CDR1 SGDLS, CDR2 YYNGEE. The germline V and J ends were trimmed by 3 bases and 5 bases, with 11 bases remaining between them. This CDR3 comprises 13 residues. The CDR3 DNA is TGTGCCAGCAGCGCAGGGATCGAGACTGAAGCTTTCTTT. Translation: CASSAGIETEAFF.

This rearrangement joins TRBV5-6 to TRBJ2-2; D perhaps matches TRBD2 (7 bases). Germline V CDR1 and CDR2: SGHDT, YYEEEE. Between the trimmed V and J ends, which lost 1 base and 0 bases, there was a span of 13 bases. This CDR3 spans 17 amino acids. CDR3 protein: CASSLLTGGPNTGELFF. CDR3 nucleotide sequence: TGTGCCAGCAGCTTGTTAACGGGGGGCCCGAACACCGGGGAGCTGTTTTTT.

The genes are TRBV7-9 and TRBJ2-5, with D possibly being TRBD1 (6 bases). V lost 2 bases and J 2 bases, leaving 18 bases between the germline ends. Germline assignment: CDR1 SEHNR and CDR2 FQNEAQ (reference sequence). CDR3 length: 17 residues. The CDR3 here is CASSLIRAGAGQETQYF. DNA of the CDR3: TGTGCCAGCAGCTTAATCCGGGCAGGGGCAGGGCAAGAGACCCAGTACTTC.

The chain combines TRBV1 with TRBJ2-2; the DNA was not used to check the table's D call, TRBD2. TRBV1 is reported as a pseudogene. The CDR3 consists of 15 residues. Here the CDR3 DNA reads TGCACCAGCAGCCAGGGGGAGGGCCTTCCCGGGGAGCTGTTTTTT. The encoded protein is CTSSQGEGLPGELFF.

In DNA, the CDR3 is TGTGCCAGCAGCGTAGGGGCAGATTCCTACGAGCAGTACTTC. Protein product: CASSVGADSYEQYF. V gene TRBV9 combines with J gene TRBJ2-7; no definite D call. Germline V gene data show CDR1 as SGDLS and CDR2 as YYNGEE. There are 14 residues in the CDR3. Trimming shortened V by 0 bases and J by 1 base, and 8 bases separated the two germline ends.

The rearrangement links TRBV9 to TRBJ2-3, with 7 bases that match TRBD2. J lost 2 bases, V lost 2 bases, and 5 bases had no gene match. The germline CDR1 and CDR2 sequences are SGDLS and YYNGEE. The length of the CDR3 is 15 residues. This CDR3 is CASSVGGGTTDTQYF. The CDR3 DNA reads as TGTGCCAGCAGCGTTGGGGGGGGGACCACAGATACGCAGTATTTT.

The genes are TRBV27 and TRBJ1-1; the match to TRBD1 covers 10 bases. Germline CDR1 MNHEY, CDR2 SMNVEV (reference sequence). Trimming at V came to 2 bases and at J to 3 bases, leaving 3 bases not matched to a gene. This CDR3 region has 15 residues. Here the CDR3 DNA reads TGTGCCAGCAGTTTAGTCGGGACAGGGGACACTGAAGCTTTCTTT. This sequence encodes CASSLVGTGDTEAFF.

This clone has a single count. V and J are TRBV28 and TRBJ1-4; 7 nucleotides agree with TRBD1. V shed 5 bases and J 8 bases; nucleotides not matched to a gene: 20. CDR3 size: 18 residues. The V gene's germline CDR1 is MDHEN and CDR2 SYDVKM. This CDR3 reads CASSLSGTEPAGGEKLFF. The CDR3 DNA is TGTGCCAGCAGTCTCTCCGGGACAGAACCCGCAGGCGGCGAAAAACTGTTTTTT. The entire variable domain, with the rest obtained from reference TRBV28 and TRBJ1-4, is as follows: DVKVTQSSRYLVKRTGEKVFLECVQDMDHENMFWYRQDPGLGLRLIYFSYDVKMKEKGDIPEGYSVSREKKERFSLILESASTNQTSMYLCASSLSGTEPAGGEKLFFGSGTQLSVL.

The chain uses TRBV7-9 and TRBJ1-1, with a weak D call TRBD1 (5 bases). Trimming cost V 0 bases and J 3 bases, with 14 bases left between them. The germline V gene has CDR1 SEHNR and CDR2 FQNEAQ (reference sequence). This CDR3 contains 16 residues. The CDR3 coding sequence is TGTGCCAGCAGCTTAGCGGGGCAGGGCATCTACACTGAAGCTTTCTTT. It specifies CASSLAGQGIYTEAFF. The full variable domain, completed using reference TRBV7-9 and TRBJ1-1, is DTGVSQNPRHKITKRGQNVTFRCDPISEHNRLYWYRQTLGQGPEFLTYFQNEAQLEKSRLLSDRFSAERPKGSFSTLEIQRTEQGDSAMYLCASSLAGQGIYTEAFFGQGTRLTVV.